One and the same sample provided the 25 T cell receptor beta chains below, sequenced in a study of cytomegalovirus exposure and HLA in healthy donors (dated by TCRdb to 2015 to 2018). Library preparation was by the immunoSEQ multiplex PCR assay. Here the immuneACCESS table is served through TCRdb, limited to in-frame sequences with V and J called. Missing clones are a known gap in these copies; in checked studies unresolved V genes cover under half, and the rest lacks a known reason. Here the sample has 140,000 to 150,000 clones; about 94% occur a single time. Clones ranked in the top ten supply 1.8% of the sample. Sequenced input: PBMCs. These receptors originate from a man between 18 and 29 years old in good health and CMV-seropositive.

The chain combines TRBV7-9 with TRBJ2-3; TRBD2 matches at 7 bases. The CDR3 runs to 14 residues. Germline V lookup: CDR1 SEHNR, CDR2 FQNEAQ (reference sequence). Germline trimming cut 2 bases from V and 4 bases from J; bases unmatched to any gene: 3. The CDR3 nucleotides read TGTGCCAGCAGCTTACGGGGGGTTGCAGATACGCAGTATTTT. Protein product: CASSLRGVADTQYF.

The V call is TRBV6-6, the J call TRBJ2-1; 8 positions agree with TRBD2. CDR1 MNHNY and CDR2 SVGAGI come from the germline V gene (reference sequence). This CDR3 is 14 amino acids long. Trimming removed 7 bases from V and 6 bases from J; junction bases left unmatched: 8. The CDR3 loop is CASKGREAFNEQFF. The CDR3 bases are TGTGCCAGCAAAGGGCGGGAGGCCTTCAATGAGCAGTTCTTC.

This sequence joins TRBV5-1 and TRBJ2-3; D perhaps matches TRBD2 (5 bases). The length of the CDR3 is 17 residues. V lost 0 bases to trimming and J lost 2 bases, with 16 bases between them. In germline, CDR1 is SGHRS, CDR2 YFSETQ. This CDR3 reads CASSLGTSGSATDTQYF. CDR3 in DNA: TGCGCCAGCAGCTTGGGGACTTCCGGGTCCGCCACAGATACGCAGTATTTT.

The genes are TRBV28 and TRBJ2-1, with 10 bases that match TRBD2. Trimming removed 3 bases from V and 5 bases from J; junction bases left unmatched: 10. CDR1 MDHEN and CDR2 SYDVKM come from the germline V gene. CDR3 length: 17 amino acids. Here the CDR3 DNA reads TGTGCCAGCAGTTTGTTTAGGGGACTAGCGCGAAACAATGAGCAGTTCTTC. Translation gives CASSLFRGLARNNEQFF.

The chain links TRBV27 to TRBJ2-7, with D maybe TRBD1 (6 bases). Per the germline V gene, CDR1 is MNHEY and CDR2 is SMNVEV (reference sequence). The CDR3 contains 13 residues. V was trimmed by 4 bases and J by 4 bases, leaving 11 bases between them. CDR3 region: CASSSGHLYEQYF. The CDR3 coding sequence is TGTGCCAGCAGTTCGGGACACCTATACGAGCAGTACTTC.

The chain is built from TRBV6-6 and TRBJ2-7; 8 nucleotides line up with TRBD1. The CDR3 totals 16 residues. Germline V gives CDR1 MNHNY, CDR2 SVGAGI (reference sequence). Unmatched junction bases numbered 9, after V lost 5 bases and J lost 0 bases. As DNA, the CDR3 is TGTGCCAGCAGTCCCTGGGACAGGTCCCCCTCCTACGAGCAGTACTTC. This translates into CASSPWDRSPSYEQYF.

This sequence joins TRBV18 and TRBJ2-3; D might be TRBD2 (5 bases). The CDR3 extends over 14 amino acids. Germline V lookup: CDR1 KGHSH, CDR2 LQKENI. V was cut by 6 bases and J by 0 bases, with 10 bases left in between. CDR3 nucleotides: TGTGCCAGCTCTGGTTGGAGGAGCACAGATACGCAGTATTTT. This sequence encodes CASSGWRSTDTQYF.

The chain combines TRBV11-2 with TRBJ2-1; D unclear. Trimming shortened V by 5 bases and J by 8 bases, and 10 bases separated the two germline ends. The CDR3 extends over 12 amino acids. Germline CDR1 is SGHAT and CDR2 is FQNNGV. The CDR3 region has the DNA TGTGCCAGCAGCCGAGGCTCCGATGAGCAGTTCTTC. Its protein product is CASSRGSDEQFF.

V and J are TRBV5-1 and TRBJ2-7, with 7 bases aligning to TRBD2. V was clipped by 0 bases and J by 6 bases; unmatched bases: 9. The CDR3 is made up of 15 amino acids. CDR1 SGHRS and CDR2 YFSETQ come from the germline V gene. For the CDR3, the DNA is TGCGCCAGCAGCTTGGCCGGGGGGAGAGGCTCCGAGCAGTACTTC. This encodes CASSLAGGRGSEQYF.

CDR3 sequence: CASSPPGVLSYEQYF. CDR3 nucleotide sequence: TGTGCCAGCAGCCCCCCCGGGGTCCTCTCCTACGAGCAGTACTTC. The chain uses TRBV7-9 and TRBJ2-7; TRBD2 is a possible D gene (5 bases). This CDR3 region has 15 residues. Germline assignment: CDR1 SEHNR and CDR2 FQNEAQ (reference sequence). The V gene lost 5 bases and the J gene lost 0 bases, with 14 bases spanning the gap.

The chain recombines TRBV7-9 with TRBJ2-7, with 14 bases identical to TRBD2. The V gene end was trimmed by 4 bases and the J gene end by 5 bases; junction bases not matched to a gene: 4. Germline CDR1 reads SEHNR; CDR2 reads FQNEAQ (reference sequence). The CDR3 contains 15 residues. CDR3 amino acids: CASSYTTSGRDEQYF. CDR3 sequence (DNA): TGTGCCAGCAGCTACACGACTAGCGGGAGGGACGAGCAGTACTTC.

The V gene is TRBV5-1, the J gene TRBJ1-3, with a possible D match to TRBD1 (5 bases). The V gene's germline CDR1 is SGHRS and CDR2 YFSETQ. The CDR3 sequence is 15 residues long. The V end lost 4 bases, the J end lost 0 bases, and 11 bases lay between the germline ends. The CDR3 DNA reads TGCGCCAGCAGCCCTACAGGAACCTCTGGAAACACCATATATTTT. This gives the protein CASSPTGTSGNTIYF.

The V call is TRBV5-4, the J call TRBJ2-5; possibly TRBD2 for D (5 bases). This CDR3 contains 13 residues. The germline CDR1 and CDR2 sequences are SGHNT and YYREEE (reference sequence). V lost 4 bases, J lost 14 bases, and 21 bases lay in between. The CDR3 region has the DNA TGTGCCAGCAGCCCGACTCGGGGTCAGCGCGGATACTTC. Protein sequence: CASSPTRGQRGYF.

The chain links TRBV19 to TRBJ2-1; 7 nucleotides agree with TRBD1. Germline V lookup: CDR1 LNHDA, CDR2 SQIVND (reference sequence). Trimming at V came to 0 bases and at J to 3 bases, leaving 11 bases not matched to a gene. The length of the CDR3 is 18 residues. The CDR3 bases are TGTGCCAGTAGTATAGATGGCTACAGGGCAGGGGGCTACAATGAGCAGTTCTTC. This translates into CASSIDGYRAGGYNEQFF.

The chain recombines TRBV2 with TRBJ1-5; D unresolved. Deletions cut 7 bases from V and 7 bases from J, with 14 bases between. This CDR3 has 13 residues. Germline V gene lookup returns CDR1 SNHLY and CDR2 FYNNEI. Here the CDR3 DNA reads TGTGCCAGCACGGGAGGCCTGGGGCAGCCCCAGCATTTT. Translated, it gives CASTGGLGQPQHF.

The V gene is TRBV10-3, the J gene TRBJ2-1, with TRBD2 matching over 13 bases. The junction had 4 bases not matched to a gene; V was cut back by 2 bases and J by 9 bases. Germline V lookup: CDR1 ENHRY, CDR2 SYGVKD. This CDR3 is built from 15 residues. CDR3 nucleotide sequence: TGTGCCATCAGTGAGGGGACTAGCGGGATTAGTGAGCAGTTCTTC. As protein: CAISEGTSGISEQFF.

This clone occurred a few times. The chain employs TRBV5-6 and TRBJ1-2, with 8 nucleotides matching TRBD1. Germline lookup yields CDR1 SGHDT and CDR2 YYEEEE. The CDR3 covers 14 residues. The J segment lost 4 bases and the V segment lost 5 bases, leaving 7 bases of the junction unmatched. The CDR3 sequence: CASRPFGQGYGYTF. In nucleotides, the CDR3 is TGTGCCAGCAGACCCTTCGGACAGGGCTATGGCTACACCTTC.

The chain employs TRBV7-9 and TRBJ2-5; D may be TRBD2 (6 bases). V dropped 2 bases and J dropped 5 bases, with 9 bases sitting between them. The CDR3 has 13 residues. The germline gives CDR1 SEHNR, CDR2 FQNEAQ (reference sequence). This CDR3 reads CASSLTRGETQYF. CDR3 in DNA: TGTGCCAGCAGCTTAACGCGGGGTGAGACCCAGTACTTC.

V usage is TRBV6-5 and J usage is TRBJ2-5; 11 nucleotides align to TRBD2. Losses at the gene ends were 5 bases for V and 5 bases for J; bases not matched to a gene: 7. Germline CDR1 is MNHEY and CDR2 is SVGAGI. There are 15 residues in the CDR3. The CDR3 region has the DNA TGTGCCAGCAGTATAGCGGGAGGGCTTCGGGAGACCCAGTACTTC. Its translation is CASSIAGGLRETQYF.

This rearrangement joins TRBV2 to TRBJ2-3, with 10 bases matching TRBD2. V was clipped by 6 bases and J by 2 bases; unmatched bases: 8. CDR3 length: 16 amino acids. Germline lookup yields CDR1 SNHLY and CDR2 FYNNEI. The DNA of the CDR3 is TGTGCCAGCAGCCTCCAACTAGCGGGAAACACAGATACGCAGTATTTT. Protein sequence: CASSLQLAGNTDTQYF. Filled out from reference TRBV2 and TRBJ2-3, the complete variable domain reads EPEVTQTPSHQVTQMGQEVILRCVPISNHLYFYWYRQILGQKVEFLVSFYNNEISEKSEIFDDQFSVERPDGSNFTLKIRSTKLEDSAMYFCASSLQLAGNTDTQYFGPGTRLTVL.

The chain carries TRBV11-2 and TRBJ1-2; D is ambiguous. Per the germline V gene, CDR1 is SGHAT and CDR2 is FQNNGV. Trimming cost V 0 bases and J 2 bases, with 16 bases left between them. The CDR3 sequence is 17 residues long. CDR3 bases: TGTGCCAGCAGCTTAGATGCGGGTTGGGGAAGGAACTATGGCTACACCTTC. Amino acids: CASSLDAGWGRNYGYTF.

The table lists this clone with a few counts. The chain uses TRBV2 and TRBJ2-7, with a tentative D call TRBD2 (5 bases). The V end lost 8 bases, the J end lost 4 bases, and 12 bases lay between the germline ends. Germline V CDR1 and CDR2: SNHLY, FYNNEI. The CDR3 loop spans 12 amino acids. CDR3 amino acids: CASAGRTYEQYF. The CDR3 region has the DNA TGTGCCAGCGCGGGCAGAACTTACGAGCAGTACTTC.

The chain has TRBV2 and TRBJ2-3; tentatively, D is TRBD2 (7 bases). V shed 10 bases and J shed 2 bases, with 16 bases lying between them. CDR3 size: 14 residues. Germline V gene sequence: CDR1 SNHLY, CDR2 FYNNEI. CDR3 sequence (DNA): TGTGCCACATTGCGGGGGCGGGACACAGATACGCAGTATTTT. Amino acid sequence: CATLRGRDTDTQYF.

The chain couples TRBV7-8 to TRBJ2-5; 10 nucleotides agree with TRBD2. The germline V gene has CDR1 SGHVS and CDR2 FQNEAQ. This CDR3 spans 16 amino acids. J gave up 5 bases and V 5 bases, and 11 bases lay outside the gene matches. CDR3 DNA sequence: TGTGCCAGCAGCAACGCAGCGGGAGGGCTGGTGGAGACCCAGTACTTC. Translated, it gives CASSNAAGGLVETQYF.

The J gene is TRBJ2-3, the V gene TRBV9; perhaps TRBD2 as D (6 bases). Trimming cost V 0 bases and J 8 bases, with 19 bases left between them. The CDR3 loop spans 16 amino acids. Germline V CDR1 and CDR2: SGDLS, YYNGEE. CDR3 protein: CASSVGWAGPSRTQYF. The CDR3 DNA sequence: TGTGCCAGCAGCGTAGGGTGGGCGGGACCTTCTCGTACGCAGTATTTT.